The present TCR beta chain was sequenced within a study of blood T cell repertoires in COVID-19 (dated by TCRdb to the early 2020s). For context, the study as a whole: Samples from collaborators originated in the United States, Italy and Spain and spanned both the acute and convalescent phases of COVID-19. The material from the prospective study consisted of cDNA or gDNA derived from T cells, B-cell-depleted T cells, or PBMCs. Subjects who had been exposed to COVID-19, were actively infected with it, or had recovered from it provided the deeply sampled blood TCRbeta repertoires that made up the dataset. A freely available public database, intended as a resource for researchers studying the immune response to SARS-CoV-2, is where the repertoires were released. Samples came from the ongoing ImmuneRACE study (first 160 participants) plus 1,254 subjects from 6 global collaborators. The sample metadata nearly always contained a de-identified subject ID, COVID-19 status, age in years and sex. Where available, HLA class I and class II types were obtained from metadata supplied by the sample provider rather than from assay-based typing. The paper's findings and limits, for the study overall: Clinical and demographic metadata were provided uncurated, with the amount varying by source and participant.

Each collaborating institution followed its own protocols to collect whole blood in K2EDTA tubes. Collaborator samples were shipped for TCRbeta analysis as frozen whole blood, isolated PBMCs, or DNA extracted from either sample type. Looking up the germline V gene yields CDR1 SQVTM and CDR2 ANQGSEA. The germline V end is reduced by 5 bases and the J end by 3 bases; junction bases left unmatched: 3. The cysteine opens and the phenylalanine closes a CDR3 of 14 amino acids. Just the 42-base CDR3 DNA is kept, in frame starting at base 1. TCRbeta CDR3 regions were amplified from genomic DNA by means of the immunoSEQ Assay, a bias-controlled multiplex PCR. As for the authors' bioinformatics: The number of nucleated cells in each sample was estimated by amplification of reference gene primers within the assay. Sequence reads were collapsed and filtered to measure the absolute abundance of every unique TCRbeta CDR3 rearrangement. Productive Simpson clonality was computed per sample as the square root of Simpson's diversity index over productive rearrangements. As stored in TCRdb, this immuneACCESS dataset retains in-frame rearrangements with V and J assigned. A fraction of the clones does not appear; measured against another copy, unresolved V genes explain less than half of the discrepancy, and the remainder lacks a known reason. V and J calls and clone size are given by that table; D and trimming were obtained from the DNA. The sample includes approximately 200,000 clones, with around 85% observed a single time. The top ten clonotypes cover roughly 2% of the sample.

About this clone itself: The antigen it binds to is not known. No base quality information exists; no much larger clone differs at one position.

Sequencing was carried out using peripheral blood. The sequence is built from TRBV29-1 and TRBJ2-7; 14 junctional bases match TRBD2. This TCR was recovered from a woman between 50 and 59 years old with acute or convalescent COVID-19. The DNA reads as follows: TGCAGCGTTACCGGGACTAGCGGGGGCTACGAGCAGTACTTC. It codes for CSVTGTSGGYEQYF.